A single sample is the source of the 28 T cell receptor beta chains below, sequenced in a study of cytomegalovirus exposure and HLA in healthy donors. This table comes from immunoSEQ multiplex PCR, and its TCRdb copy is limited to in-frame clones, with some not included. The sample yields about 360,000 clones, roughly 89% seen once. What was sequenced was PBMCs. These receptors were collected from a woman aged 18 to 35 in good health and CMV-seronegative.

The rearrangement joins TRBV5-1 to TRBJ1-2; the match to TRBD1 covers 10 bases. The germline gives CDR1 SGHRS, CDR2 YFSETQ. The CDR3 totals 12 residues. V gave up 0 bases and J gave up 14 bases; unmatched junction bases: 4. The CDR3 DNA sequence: TGCGCCAGCAGCTTGGGACAGGGGGCAGAAACCTTC. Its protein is CASSLGQGAETF.

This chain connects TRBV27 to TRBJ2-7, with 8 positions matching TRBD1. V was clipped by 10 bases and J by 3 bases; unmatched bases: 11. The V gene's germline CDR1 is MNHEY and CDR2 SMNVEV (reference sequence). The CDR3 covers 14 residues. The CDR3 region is CATRPGQDLYEQYF. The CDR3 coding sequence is TGTGCCACCCGTCCGGGACAGGATCTCTACGAGCAGTACTTC.

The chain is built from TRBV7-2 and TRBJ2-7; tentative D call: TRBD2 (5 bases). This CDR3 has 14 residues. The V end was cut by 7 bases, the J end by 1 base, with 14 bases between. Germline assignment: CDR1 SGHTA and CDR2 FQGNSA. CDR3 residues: CASNQLGGSYEQYF. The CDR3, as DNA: TGTGCCAGCAACCAACTAGGTGGGTCCTACGAGCAGTACTTC.

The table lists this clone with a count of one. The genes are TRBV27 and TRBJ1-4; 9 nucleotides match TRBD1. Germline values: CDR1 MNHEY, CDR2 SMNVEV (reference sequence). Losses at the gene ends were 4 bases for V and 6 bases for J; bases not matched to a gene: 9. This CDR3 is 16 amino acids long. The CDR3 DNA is TGTGCCAGCAGTTCAAGAAACAGGGGGCAGGATGAAAAACTGTTTTTT. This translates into CASSSRNRGQDEKLFF.

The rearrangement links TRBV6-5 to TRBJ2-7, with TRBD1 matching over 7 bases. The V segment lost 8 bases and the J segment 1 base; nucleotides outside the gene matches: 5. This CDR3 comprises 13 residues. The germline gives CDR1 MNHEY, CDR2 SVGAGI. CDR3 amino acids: CASREGASYEQYF. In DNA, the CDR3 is TGTGCCAGCCGAGAGGGGGCTTCCTACGAGCAGTACTTC.

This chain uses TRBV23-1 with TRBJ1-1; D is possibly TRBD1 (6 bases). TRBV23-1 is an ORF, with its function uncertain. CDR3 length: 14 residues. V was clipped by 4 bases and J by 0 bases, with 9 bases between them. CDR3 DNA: TGCGCCAGCAGTCGGGGGCCCCTGAACACTGAAGCTTTCTTT. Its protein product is CASSRGPLNTEAFF.

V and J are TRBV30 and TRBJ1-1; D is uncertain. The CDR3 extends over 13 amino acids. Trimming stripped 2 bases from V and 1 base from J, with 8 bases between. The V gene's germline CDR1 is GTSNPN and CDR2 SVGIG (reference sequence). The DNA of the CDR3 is TGTGCCTGGAGTTACGGGAAGAACACTGAAGCTTTCTTT. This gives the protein CAWSYGKNTEAFF.

The CDR3 DNA sequence: TGTGCCAGCAGCTTGACCCGGGGGACAGAGACCCAGTACTTC. It translates to CASSLTRGTETQYF. The chain carries TRBV11-1 and TRBJ2-5, with a weak D call TRBD2 (6 bases). V lost 3 bases and J lost 4, with 12 bases in between. This CDR3 region has 14 residues. The germline V gene encodes CDR1 SGHAT and CDR2 FQDESV (reference sequence). The full variable domain, in which reference TRBV11-1 and TRBJ2-5 provide the parts outside the CDR3, is EAEVAQSPRYKITEKSQAVAFWCDPISGHATLYWYRQILGQGPELLVQFQDESVVDDSQLPKDRFSAERLKGVDSTLKIQPAELGDSAMYLCASSLTRGTETQYFGPGTRLLVL.

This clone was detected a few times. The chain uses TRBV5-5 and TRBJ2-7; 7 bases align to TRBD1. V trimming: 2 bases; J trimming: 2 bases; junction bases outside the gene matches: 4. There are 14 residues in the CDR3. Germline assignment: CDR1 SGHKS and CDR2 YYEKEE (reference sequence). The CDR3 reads CASSFGTDPYEQYF. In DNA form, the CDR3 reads TGTGCCAGCAGCTTCGGGACAGACCCCTACGAGCAGTACTTC.

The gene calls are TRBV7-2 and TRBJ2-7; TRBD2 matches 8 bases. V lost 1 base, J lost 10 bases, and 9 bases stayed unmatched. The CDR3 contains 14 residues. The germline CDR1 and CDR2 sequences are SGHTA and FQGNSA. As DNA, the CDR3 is TGTGCCAGCAGCTTAGAGATTAGCGGGGCCCCTCAGTACTTC. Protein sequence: CASSLEISGAPQYF.

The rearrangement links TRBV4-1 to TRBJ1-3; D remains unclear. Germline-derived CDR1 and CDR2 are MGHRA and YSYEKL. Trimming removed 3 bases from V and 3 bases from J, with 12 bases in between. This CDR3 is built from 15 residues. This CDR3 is CASSQYWFGGNTIYF. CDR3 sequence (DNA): TGCGCCAGCAGCCAGTATTGGTTCGGTGGAAACACCATATATTTT.

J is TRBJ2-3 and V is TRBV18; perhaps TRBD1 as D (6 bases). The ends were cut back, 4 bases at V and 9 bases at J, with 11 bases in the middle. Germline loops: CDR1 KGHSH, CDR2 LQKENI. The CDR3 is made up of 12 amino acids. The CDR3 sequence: CASSQSRGTQYF. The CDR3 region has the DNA TGTGCCAGCTCACAGAGTAGGGGGACGCAGTATTTT.

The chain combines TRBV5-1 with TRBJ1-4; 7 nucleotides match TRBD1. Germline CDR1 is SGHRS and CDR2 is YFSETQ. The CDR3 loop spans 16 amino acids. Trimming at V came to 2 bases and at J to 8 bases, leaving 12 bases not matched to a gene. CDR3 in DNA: TGCGCCAGCAGCTTCGGGACAGTTGGCGACCGGGAAAAACTGTTTTTT. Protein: CASSFGTVGDREKLFF.

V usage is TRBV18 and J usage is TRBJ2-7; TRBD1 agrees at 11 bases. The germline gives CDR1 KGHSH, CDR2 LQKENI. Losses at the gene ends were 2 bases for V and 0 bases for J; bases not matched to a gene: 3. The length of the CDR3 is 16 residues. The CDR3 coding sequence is TGTGCCAGCTCACCAGGGACAGGGGGGGGCTCCTACGAGCAGTACTTC. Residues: CASSPGTGGGSYEQYF. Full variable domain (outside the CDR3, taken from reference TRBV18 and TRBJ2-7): NAGVMQNPRHLVRRRGQEARLRCSPMKGHSHVYWYRQLPEEGLKFMVYLQKENIIDESGMPKERFSAEFPKEGPSILRIQQVVRGDSAAYFCASSPGTGGGSYEQYFGPGTRLTVT.

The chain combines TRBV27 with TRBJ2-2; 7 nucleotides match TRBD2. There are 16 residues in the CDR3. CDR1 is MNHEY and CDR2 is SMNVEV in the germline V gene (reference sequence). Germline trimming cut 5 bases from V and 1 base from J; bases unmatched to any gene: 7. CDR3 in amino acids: CASSLSGGVNTGELFF. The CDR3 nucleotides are TGTGCCAGCAGTCTCTCGGGGGGTGTGAACACCGGGGAGCTGTTTTTT.

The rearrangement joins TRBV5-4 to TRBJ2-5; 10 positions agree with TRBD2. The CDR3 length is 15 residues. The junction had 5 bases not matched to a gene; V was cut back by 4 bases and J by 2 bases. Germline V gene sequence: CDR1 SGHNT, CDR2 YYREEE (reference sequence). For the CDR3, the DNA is TGTGCCAGCAGCCCGGGACTAGCGCATCAAGAGACCCAGTACTTC. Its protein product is CASSPGLAHQETQYF.

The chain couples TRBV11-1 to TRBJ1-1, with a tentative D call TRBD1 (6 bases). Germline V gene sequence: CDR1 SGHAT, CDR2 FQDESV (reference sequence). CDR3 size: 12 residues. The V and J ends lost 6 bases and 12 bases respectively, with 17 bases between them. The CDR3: CASRPTGSRSFF. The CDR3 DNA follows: TGTGCCAGCAGACCCACAGGGAGTCGGTCTTTCTTT. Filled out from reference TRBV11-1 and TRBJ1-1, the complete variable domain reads EAEVAQSPRYKITEKSQAVAFWCDPISGHATLYWYRQILGQGPELLVQFQDESVVDDSQLPKDRFSAERLKGVDSTLKIQPAELGDSAMYLCASRPTGSRSFFGQGTRLTVV.

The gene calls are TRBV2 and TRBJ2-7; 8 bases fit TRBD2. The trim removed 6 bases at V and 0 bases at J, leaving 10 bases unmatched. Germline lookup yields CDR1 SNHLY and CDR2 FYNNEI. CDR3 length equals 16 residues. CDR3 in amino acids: CASSLGAGGNSYEQYF. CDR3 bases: TGTGCCAGCAGCTTAGGGGCGGGGGGAAACTCCTACGAGCAGTACTTC.

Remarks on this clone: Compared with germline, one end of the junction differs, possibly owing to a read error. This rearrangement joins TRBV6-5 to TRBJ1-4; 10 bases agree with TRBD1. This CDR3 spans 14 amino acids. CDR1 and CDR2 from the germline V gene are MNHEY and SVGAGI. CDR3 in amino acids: CASSYRDRGFPLLF. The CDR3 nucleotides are TGTGCCAGCAGTTACAGGGACAGGGGTTTCCCCCTTCTTTTT.

CDR3 protein: CAIDRGHGEQYF. The CDR3 nucleotides are TGTGCCATCGACAGGGGGCATGGCGAGCAGTACTTC. The J gene is TRBJ2-7, the V gene TRBV10-3; 10 positions match TRBD1. Germline CDR1 is ENHRY and CDR2 is SYGVKD. V dropped 8 bases and J dropped 6; count of bases not matched to a gene: 4. The CDR3 totals 12 residues.

The CDR3 DNA follows: TGCGCCAGCAGCCAAGAAGAGGGGGCGAGTAGAGAGACCCAGTACTTC. It encodes CASSQEEGASRETQYF. The genes are TRBV4-1 and TRBJ2-5; 7 bases are a match to TRBD1. CDR1 and CDR2 (germline): MGHRA, YSYEKL. There are 16 residues in the CDR3. Trimming at V came to 0 bases and at J to 4 bases, leaving 8 bases not matched to a gene.

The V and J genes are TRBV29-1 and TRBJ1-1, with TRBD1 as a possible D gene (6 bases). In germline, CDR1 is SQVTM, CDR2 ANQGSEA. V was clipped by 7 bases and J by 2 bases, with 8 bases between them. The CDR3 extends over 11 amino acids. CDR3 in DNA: TGCAGCGCAGGGGCCAACACTGAAGCTTTCTTT. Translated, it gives CSAGANTEAFF.

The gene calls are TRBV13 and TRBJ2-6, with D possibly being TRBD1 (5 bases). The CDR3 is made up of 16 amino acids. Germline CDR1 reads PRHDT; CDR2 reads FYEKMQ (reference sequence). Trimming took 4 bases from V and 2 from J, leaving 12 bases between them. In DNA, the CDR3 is TGTGCCAGCAGCTACGCCCAGGACACTGGGGCCAACGTCCTGACTTTC. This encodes CASSYAQDTGANVLTF.

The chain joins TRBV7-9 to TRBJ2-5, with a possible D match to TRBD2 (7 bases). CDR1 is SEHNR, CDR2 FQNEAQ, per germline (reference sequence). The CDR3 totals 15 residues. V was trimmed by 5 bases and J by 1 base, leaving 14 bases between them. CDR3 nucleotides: TGTGCCAGCAGCCCAGGAAGGGGGGGCCAAGAGACCCAGTACTTC. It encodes CASSPGRGGQETQYF.

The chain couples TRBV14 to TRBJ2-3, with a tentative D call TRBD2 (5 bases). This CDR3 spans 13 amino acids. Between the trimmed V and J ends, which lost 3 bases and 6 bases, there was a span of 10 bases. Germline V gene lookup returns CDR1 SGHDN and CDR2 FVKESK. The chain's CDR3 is CASSQYGMDTQYF. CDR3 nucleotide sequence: TGTGCCAGCAGCCAGTACGGGATGGATACGCAGTATTTT.

The CDR3 nucleotides are TGTGCCACGGACAGGGTTAATTCACCCCTCCACTTT. It yields the protein CATDRVNSPLHF. V usage is TRBV28 and J usage is TRBJ1-6; 8 bases are shared with TRBD1. CDR1 is MDHEN and CDR2 is SYDVKM in the germline V gene. The trim removed 10 bases at V and 6 bases at J, leaving 2 bases unmatched. The CDR3 spans 12 residues.

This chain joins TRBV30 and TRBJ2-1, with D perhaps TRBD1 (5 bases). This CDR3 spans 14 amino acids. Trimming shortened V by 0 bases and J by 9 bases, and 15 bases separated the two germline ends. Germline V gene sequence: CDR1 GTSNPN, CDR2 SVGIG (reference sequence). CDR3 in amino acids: CAWSVQLWGSEQFF. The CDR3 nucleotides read TGTGCCTGGAGTGTACAGTTGTGGGGCTCTGAGCAGTTCTTC. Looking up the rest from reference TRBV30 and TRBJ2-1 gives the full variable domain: SQTIHQWPATLVQPVGSPLSLECTVEGTSNPNLYWYRQAAGRGLQLLFYSVGIGQISSEVPQNLSASRPQDRQFILSSKKLLLSDSGFYLCAWSVQLWGSEQFFGPGTRLTVL.

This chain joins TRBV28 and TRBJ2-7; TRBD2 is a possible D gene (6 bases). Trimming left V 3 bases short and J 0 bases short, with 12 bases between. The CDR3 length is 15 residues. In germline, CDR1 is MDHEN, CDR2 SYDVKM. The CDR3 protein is CASSFRLEGSYEQYF. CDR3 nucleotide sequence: TGTGCCAGCAGTTTCCGACTAGAGGGCTCCTACGAGCAGTACTTC. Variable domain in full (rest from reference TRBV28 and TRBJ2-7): DVKVTQSSRYLVKRTGEKVFLECVQDMDHENMFWYRQDPGLGLRLIYFSYDVKMKEKGDIPEGYSVSREKKERFSLILESASTNQTSMYLCASSFRLEGSYEQYFGPGTRLTVT.